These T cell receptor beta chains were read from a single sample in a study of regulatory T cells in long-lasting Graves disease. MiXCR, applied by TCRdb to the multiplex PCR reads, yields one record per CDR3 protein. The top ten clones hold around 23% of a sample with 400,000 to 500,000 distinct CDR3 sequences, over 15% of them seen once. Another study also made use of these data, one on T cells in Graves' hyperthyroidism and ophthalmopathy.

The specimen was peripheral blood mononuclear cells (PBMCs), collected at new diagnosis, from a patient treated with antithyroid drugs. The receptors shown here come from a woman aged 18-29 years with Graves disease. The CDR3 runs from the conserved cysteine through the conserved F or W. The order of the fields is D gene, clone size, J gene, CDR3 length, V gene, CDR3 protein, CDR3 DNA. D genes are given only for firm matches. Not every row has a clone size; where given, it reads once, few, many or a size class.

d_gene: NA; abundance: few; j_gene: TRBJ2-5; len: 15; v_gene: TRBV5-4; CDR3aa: CASSLILAEEETQYF; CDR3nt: TGTGCCAGCAGCTTGATCCTAGCTGAAGAAGAGACCCAGTACTTC
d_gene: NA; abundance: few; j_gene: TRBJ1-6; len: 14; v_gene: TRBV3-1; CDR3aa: CATKNGGSHSPLHF; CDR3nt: TGTGCCACGAAGAACGGGGGATCCCATTCACCCCTCCACTTT
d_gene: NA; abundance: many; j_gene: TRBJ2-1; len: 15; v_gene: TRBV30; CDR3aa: CASRAWSRMTHEQFF; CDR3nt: TGTGCCTCCCGTGCGTGGTCGCGTATGACTCATGAGCAGTTCTTC
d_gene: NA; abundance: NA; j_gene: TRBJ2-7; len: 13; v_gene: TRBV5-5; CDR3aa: CASSLQGPDEQYF; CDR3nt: TGTGCCAGCAGCTTACAGGGACCGGACGAGCAGTACTTC
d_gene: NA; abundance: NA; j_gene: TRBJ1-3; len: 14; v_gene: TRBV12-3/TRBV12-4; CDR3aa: CASSLIGSGNTIYF; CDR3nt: TGTGCCAGCAGTTTAATCGGATCGGGAAACACCATATATTTT
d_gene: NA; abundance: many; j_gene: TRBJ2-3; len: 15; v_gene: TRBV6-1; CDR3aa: CASSEGEEEADTQYF; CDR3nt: TGTGCCAGCAGTGAAGGAGAGGAAGAGGCAGATACGCAGTATTTT
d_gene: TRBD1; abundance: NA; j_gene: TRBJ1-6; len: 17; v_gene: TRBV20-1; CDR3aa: CSAYSQGKGSYNSPLHF; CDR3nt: TGCAGTGCTTATTCACAGGGGAAGGGCTCCTATAATTCACCCCTCCACTTT
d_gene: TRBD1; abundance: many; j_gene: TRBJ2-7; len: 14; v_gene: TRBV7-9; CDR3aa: CASSLADRGYEQYF; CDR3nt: TGTGCCAGCAGCTTAGCGGACAGGGGGTACGAGCAGTACTTC
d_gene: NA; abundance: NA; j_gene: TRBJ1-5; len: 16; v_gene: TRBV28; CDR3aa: CASSLHSGGGNQPQHF; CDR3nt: TGTGCCAGCAGTTTACACTCGGGGGGCGGCAATCAGCCCCAGCATTTT
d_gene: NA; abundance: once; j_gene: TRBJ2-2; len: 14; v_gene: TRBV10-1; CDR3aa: CASGTDKNTGELFF; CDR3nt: TGCGCCAGCGGGACCGACAAGAACACCGGGGAGCTGTTTTTT
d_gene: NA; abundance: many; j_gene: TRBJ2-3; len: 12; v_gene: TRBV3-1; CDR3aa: CASSSRARPQYF; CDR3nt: TGTGCCAGCAGCTCTCGGGCGAGACCGCAGTATTTT
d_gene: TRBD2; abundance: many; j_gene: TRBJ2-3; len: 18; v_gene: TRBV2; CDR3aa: CASSKRLAAPAGSDTQYF; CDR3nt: TGTGCCAGCAGTAAACGACTAGCGGCCCCTGCTGGGTCAGATACGCAGTATTTT
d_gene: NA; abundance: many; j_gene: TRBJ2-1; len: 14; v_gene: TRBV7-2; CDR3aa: CASTVDGSYNEQFF; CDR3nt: TGTGCCAGCACCGTCGACGGCTCCTACAATGAGCAGTTCTTC
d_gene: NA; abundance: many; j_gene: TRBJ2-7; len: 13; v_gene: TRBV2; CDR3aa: CASSYALRDNEYF; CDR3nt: TGTGCCAGCAGCTATGCACTCCGGGACAACGAGTACTTC
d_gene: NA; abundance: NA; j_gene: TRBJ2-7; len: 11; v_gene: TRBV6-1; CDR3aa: CASSGLRNLGF; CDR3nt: TGTGCCAGCAGTGGACTCCGGAATCTAGGCTTC
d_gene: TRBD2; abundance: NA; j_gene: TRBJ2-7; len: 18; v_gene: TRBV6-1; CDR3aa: CASSLIPGLGPGPYEQYF; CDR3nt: TGTGCCAGCAGTCTAATACCAGGACTAGGTCCCGGACCCTACGAGCAGTACTTC
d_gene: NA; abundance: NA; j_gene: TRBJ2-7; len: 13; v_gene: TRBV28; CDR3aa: CASSEVSPLEQYF; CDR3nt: TGTGCCAGCAGCGAGGTCAGCCCCCTCGAGCAGTACTTC
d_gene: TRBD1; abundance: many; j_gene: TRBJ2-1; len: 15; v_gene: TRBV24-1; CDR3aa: CATSDSGQGHNEQFF; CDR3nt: TGTGCCACCAGTGATTCGGGACAGGGCCACAATGAGCAGTTCTTC
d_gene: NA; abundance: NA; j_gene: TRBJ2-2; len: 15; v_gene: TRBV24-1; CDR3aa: CATMSPGTYTGELFF; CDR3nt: TGTGCCACAATGTCCCCCGGGACGTACACCGGGGAGCTGTTTTTT
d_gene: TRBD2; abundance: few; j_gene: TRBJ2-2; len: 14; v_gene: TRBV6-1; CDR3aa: CASYLGRESGELFF; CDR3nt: TGTGCCAGCTACCTGGGGCGGGAGTCCGGGGAGCTGTTTTTT
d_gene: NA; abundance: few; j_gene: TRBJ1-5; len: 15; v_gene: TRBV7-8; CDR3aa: CASSLVPNSNQPQHF; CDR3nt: TGTGCCAGCAGCTTAGTCCCCAATAGCAATCAGCCCCAGCATTTT
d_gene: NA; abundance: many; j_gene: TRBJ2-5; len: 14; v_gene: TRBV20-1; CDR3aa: CSARVYRAQETQYF; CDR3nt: TGCAGTGCTAGAGTCTACAGGGCCCAAGAGACCCAGTACTTC
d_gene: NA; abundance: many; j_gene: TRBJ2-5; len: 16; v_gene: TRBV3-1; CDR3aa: CASSQDQGIGEETQYF; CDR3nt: TGTGCCAGCAGCCAAGATCAGGGGATTGGAGAAGAGACCCAGTACTTC
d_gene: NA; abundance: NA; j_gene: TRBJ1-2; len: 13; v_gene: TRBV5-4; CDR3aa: CASSAPGDYGYTF; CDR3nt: TGTGCCAGCAGCGCCCCAGGGGACTATGGCTACACCTTC
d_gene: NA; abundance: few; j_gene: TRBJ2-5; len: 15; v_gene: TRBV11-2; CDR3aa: CASSLDRRLQETQYF; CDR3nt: TGTGCCAGCAGCTTAGATCGGAGGCTTCAAGAGACCCAGTACTTC
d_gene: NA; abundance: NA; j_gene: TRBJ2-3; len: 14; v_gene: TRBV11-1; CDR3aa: CASSWTRGTDTQYF; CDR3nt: TGTGCCAGCAGCTGGACACGGGGTACAGATACGCAGTATTTT
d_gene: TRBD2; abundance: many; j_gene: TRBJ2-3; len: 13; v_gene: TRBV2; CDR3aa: CASPGGGTDTQYF; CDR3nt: TGTGCCAGCCCCGGGGGGGGCACAGATACGCAGTATTTT
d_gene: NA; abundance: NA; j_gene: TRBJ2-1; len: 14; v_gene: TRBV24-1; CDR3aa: CAASGFGENNEQFF; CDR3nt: TGTGCCGCCTCGGGATTTGGGGAGAACAATGAGCAGTTCTTC
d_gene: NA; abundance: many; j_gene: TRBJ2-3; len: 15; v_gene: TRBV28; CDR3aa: CASSQFRDSTDTQYF; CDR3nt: TGTGCCAGCAGTCAATTTCGGGATAGCACAGATACGCAGTATTTT
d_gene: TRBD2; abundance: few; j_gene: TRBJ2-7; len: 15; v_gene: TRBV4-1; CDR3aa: CASSHAPGLADEQYF; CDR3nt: TGCGCCAGCAGCCATGCACCGGGACTAGCCGACGAGCAGTACTTC
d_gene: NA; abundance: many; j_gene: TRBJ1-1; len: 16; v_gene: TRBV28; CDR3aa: CASSSLRVDDSTEAFF; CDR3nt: TGTGCCAGCAGTTCCCTCCGGGTGGATGACTCCACTGAAGCTTTCTTT
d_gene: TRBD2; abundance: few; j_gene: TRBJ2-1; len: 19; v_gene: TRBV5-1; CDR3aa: CASSLVAPLAGGSSNEQFF; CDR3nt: TGCGCCAGCAGCTTGGTGGCCCCCTTAGCGGGAGGATCTTCCAATGAGCAGTTCTTC
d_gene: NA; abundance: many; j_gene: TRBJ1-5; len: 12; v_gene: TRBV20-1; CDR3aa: CSGGEGNQPQHF; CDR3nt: TGCAGTGGCGGAGAGGGTAATCAGCCCCAGCATTTT
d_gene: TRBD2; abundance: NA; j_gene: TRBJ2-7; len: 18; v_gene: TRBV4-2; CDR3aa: CASSQAPMGLAGSYEQYF; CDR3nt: TGTGCCAGCAGCCAAGCCCCCATGGGACTAGCGGGGTCCTACGAGCAGTACTTC
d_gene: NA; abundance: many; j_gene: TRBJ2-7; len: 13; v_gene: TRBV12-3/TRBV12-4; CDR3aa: CASSLQDSYEQYF; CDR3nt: TGTGCCAGCAGCTTGCAGGATTCCTACGAGCAGTACTTC
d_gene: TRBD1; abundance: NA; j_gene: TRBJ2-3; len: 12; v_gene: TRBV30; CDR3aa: CAWRTGGDTQYF; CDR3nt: TGTGCCTGGCGCACAGGGGGAGATACGCAGTATTTT
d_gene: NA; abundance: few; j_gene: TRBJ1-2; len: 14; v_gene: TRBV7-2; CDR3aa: CASSGQGLLAGYTF; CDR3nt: TGTGCCAGCAGCGGCCAGGGACTGTTAGCTGGCTACACCTTC
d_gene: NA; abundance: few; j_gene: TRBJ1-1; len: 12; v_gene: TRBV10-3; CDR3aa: CAISDYFTEAFF; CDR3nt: TGTGCCATCAGTGACTACTTCACTGAAGCTTTCTTT
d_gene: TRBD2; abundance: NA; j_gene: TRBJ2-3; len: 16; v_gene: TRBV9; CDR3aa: CASSTRRGGSTDTQYF; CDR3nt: TGTGCCAGCAGCACCCGTCGGGGGGGTAGCACAGATACGCAGTATTTT
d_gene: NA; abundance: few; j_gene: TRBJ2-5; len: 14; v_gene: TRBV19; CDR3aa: CASSIMGYQETQYF; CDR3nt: TGTGCCAGTAGTATAATGGGGTACCAAGAGACCCAGTACTTC